One and the same sample provided the 10 T cell receptor beta chains below, sequenced in a study of blood T cell repertoires in COVID-19 (dated by TCRdb to about 2020). The library was prepared using the immunoSEQ multiplex PCR assay. The clones in this table, taken by TCRdb from immuneACCESS, are in-frame only. Not every clone is retained; where verified, under half of the shortfall comes from an unresolved V gene, and the cause of the rest is unknown. This sample is represented by about 69,000 clones; 84% of them were singletons. The ten most abundant clones make up less than 15% of the sample. The specimen was peripheral blood. These receptors all come from a man in his forties or fifties with COVID-19, enrolled during active disease.

J is TRBJ1-2 and V is TRBV30; TRBD1 is a possible D gene (5 bases). The CDR3 runs 15 residues. Germline loops: CDR1 GTSNPN, CDR2 SVGIG (reference sequence). The V end was cut by 0 bases, the J end by 7 bases, with 18 bases between. Here the CDR3 reads CAWSVGPVFQGGYTF. The DNA for the CDR3 is TGTGCCTGGAGTGTGGGCCCTGTATTCCAGGGTGGCTACACCTTC.

In DNA, the CDR3 is TGTGCCAGCAGCGTAGTACAGCAATCCGAGCAGTACTTC. Translating gives CASSVVQQSEQYF. V usage is TRBV9 and J usage is TRBJ2-7; D remains unclear. The CDR3 runs to 13 residues. Germline values: CDR1 SGDLS, CDR2 YYNGEE. The V end lost 0 bases, the J end lost 6 bases, and 10 bases lay between the germline ends. Full variable domain (missing parts from reference TRBV9 and TRBJ2-7): DSGVTQTPKHLITATGQRVTLRCSPRSGDLSVYWYQQSLDQGLQFLIQYYNGEERAKGNILERFSAQQFPDLHSELNLSSLELGDSALYFCASSVVQQSEQYFGPGTRLTVT.

A single count supports this clone. For the CDR3, the DNA is TGTGCCAGCAGCCCCCCCGGGAACACTCACTATGGCTACACCTTC. It is translated as CASSPPGNTHYGYTF. V and J are TRBV7-9 and TRBJ1-2; D unclear. The CDR3 covers 15 residues. Germline values: CDR1 SEHNR, CDR2 FQNEAQ (reference sequence). V gave up 5 bases and J gave up 3 bases, with 16 bases separating them.

The chain employs TRBV2 and TRBJ2-5; a weak D match, TRBD2 (6 bases). Trimming took off 8 bases at V and 5 bases at J, with 18 bases between the two ends. The CDR3 sequence is 14 residues long. In germline, CDR1 is SNHLY, CDR2 FYNNEI. The CDR3 bases are TGTGCCAGCGTAGCGCGGGGTGGTAGGGAGACCCAGTACTTC. Amino acid sequence: CASVARGGRETQYF. Together with reference TRBV2 and TRBJ2-5, the CDR3 gives the full variable domain: EPEVTQTPSHQVTQMGQEVILRCVPISNHLYFYWYRQILGQKVEFLVSFYNNEISEKSEIFDDQFSVERPDGSNFTLKIRSTKLEDSAMYFCASVARGGRETQYFGPGTRLLVL.

This rearrangement joins TRBV6-6 to TRBJ2-7; 12 bases are a match to TRBD2. Germline values: CDR1 MNHNY, CDR2 SVGAGI (reference sequence). With 6 bases clipped from V and 6 bases from J, the junction kept 6 bases outside the gene matches. This CDR3 is 14 amino acids long. CDR3 in amino acids: CASRRLAGASEQYF. The DNA of the CDR3 is TGTGCCAGCAGGCGACTAGCGGGGGCAAGCGAGCAGTACTTC.

This chain uses TRBV12-5 with TRBJ2-5; 10 bases agree with TRBD1. Germline loops: CDR1 LGHNT, CDR2 FRNRAP. J was trimmed by 4 bases and V by 8 bases; bases with no gene match: 13. The CDR3 loop spans 16 amino acids. In DNA form, the CDR3 reads TGTGCTAGTAGCGATCGGACAGGGGGTTTTGGAGAGACCCAGTACTTC. Amino acids: CASSDRTGGFGETQYF.

The DNA of the CDR3 is TGTGCCAGCTCACCACCGATCAGGGAAGAGACCCAGTACTTC. Protein sequence: CASSPPIREETQYF. The rearrangement links TRBV18 to TRBJ2-5; a weak D match, TRBD1 (5 bases). This CDR3 contains 14 residues. Germline assignment: CDR1 KGHSH and CDR2 LQKENI. Trimming removed 0 bases from V and 3 bases from J, with 8 bases in between.

This chain connects TRBV5-1 to TRBJ1-4; the D gene is possibly TRBD1 (5 bases). CDR1 and CDR2 from the germline V gene are SGHRS and YFSETQ. The CDR3 is 14 residues long. Trimming removed 3 bases at V and 7 bases at J, with 13 bases between. CDR3 sequence reads: CASSYDSTPEKLFF. The CDR3 nucleotides are TGCGCCAGCAGCTATGACAGTACGCCTGAAAAACTGTTTTTT.

The chain joins TRBV5-1 to TRBJ2-3; TRBD2 aligns across 8 bases. V shed 1 base, J shed 4 bases, and the junction held 5 bases outside the gene matches. CDR3 length equals 15 residues. Germline V lookup: CDR1 SGHRS, CDR2 YFSETQ. The CDR3 nucleotides read TGCGCCAGCAGCTTGCCCGGGCGGGGGGCAGATACGCAGTATTTT. The encoded protein is CASSLPGRGADTQYF. Full variable domain (remainder filled in from reference TRBV5-1 and TRBJ2-3): KAGVTQTPRYLIKTRGQQVTLSCSPISGHRSVSWYQQTPGQGLQFLFEYFSETQRNKGNFPGRFSGRQFSNSRSEMNVSTLELGDSALYLCASSLPGRGADTQYFGPGTRLTVL.

This chain joins TRBV7-3 and TRBJ2-1, with a tentative D call TRBD2 (7 bases). There are 14 residues in the CDR3. The V and J ends lost 2 bases and 8 bases respectively, with 13 bases between them. The germline CDR1 and CDR2 sequences are SGHTA and FQGTGA. For the CDR3, the DNA is TGTGCCAGCAGCTTAGGGGGGGGGCGGGATGAGCAGTTCTTC. It translates to CASSLGGGRDEQFF.